The clone carrying this T cell receptor (beta chain) came up a few times. The antigen is not known. This sample was included in a study of T-cell reconstitution after alpha-beta-depleted transplantation in children. The study, taken as a whole, reports: After transplant, high TCRbeta diversity at day 60 in some patients arose from surviving recipient T cells and thymic progenitors. Newly generated T cells supplied most T-cell counts and diversity one year post-transplant. Where alpha-beta T cells came from about two months after transplant was reportedly several hundred expanded graft clones.

It was with unique molecular identifiers that the TCRbeta library was prepared. MiXCR, applied by TCRdb to the PCR reads, yields one record per CDR3 protein. The table includes about 830,000 distinct CDR3 sequences, roughly 16% detected once. This CDR3 spans 13 amino acids. Trimming cost V 7 bases and J 6 bases, with 13 bases left between them. This TCR was recovered from a male patient between 10 and 17 years old who had a stem cell transplant for acute lymphoblastic leukemia, so the T cells may come from the graft donor. The J gene is TRBJ2-1, the V gene TRBV12-3 or TRBV12-4, with D tentatively TRBD1 (7 bases). This material consisted of PBMCs, mostly from graft donor cells, taken 360 days after TCRalphabeta/CD19-depleted stem cell transplant. The CDR3 region is CASTWRGPNEQFF. The CDR3 bases are TGTGCCAGCACTTGGAGGGGGCCCAATGAGCAGTTCTTC.